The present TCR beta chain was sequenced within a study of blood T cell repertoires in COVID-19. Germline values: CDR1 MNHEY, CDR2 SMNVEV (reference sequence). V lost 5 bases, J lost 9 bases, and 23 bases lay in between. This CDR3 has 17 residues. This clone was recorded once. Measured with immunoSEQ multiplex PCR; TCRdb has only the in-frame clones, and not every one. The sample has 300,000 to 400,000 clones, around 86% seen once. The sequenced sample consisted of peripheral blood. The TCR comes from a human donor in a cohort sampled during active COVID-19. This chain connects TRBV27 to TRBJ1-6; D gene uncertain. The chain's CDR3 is CASSPPSDHIYGSPLHF. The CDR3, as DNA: TGTGCCAGCAGTCCCCCGAGCGACCATATATATGGTTCACCCCTCCACTTT.